A selection of T cell receptor beta chains follows, all from one sample in a study of blood T cell repertoires in COVID-19. Clones were read by immunoSEQ multiplex PCR, and TCRdb kept only the in-frame ones, dropping some. The sample consists of 300,000 to 350,000 clones, over 90% of them appearing once. What was sequenced was PBMCs or T cells enriched from blood (not recorded which). These receptors all come from a woman aged 25 to 39 who had been exposed to COVID-19. The CDR3 runs from the conserved cysteine through the conserved F or W. The order of the fields is D gene, V gene, J gene, clone size, CDR3 DNA, CDR3 protein. The D gene is left open where the match is weak. The size field is filled for only some rows; it gives once, few, many or a size class.

TRBD2,TRBV9,TRBJ2-3,NA,TGTGCCAGCAGCGAGGGACTAGCCCGGGTAGATACGCAGTATTTT,CASSEGLARVDTQYF
TRBD2,TRBV5-1,TRBJ2-7,NA,TGCGCCAGCAGCTTGGACGGCGGGAGCTCCTACGAGCAGTACTTC,CASSLDGGSSYEQYF
NA,TRBV19,TRBJ1-2,NA,TGTGCCAGTAGTATTTCTCAAGGAGGGAGCTATGGCTACACCTTC,CASSISQGGSYGYTF
TRBD1,TRBV2,TRBJ2-1,NA,TGTGCCAGCAGCGATAGCCGGGACAGGGTCGCCTACAATGAGCAGTTCTTC,CASSDSRDRVAYNEQFF
NA,TRBV12-5,TRBJ1-1,few,TGTGCTAGTGGCAAGGGACAACATGAAGCTTTCTTT,CASGKGQHEAFF
NA,TRBV3-1/TRBV3-2,TRBJ2-5,NA,TGTGCCAGCAGCCAAGAAGGGGCACTAGCTGCGGGAGAGACCCAGTACTTC,CASSQEGALAAGETQYF
TRBD2,TRBV5-1,TRBJ2-5,NA,TGCGCCAGCAGCTTAACTAGCGCCTGGCAAGAGACCCAGTACTTC,CASSLTSAWQETQYF
TRBD2,TRBV7-3,TRBJ2-1,once,TGTGCCAGCAGCTCCCGGACTAGCGGGGACTACAATGAGCAGTTCTTC,CASSSRTSGDYNEQFF
NA,TRBV5-1,TRBJ1-1,NA,TGCGCCAGCAGCTTGACGTCCTCCGGGGAAGCTTTCTTT,CASSLTSSGEAFF
TRBD1,TRBV5-1,TRBJ1-4,once,TGCGCCAGCAGCCTCCGGGGGACAGGGGGCCTGCTGGGTGAAAAACTGTTTTTT,CASSLRGTGGLLGEKLFF
NA,TRBV7-9,TRBJ2-1,few,TGTGCCAGCAGCTTAGAGCCCGGTGGAGGGTACAATGAGCAGTTCTTC,CASSLEPGGGYNEQFF
NA,TRBV10-3,TRBJ2-6,NA,TGTGCCATCAGCGCCCTATGGGAAGGGGGTGGGGCCAACGTCCTGACTTTC,CAISALWEGGGANVLTF
NA,TRBV19,TRBJ2-7,once,TGTGCCAGTAGTATAGGACAGTTCTACGAGCAGTACTTC,CASSIGQFYEQYF
NA,TRBV7-9,TRBJ2-5,NA,TGTGCCAACCTGGCAGGAGAGACCCAGTACTTC,CANLAGETQYF
NA,TRBV5-4,TRBJ1-3,NA,TGTGCCAGCAGCTCACAGGTCTCTGGAAACACCATATATTTT,CASSSQVSGNTIYF
TRBD1,TRBV7-6,TRBJ2-7,NA,TGTGCCAGCAGCCCTGGGACAGGGTCCTACGAGCAGTACTTC,CASSPGTGSYEQYF
TRBD2,TRBV5-6,TRBJ2-3,NA,TGTGCCAGCTCCCCCTTTCGAGCGGGGGGGCAAGATACGCAGTATTTT,CASSPFRAGGQDTQYF
NA,TRBV7-2,TRBJ1-3,NA,TGTGCCAGCAGCCAGGGACATGGTAGGGTATCTGGAAACACCATATATTTT,CASSQGHGRVSGNTIYF
TRBD1,TRBV19,TRBJ1-5,NA,TGTGCCAGTAGTTTAGACAGGGGAGTTCAGCCCCAGCATTTT,CASSLDRGVQPQHF
TRBD1,TRBV7-9,TRBJ2-1,NA,TGTGCCAGCAGCTTGGGGACAGGCCGGGGGAATGAGCAGTTCTTC,CASSLGTGRGNEQFF
NA,TRBV19,TRBJ1-1,once,TGTGCCACCGCGTCCGGGACACCGAACACTGAAGCTTTCTTT,CATASGTPNTEAFF
NA,TRBV5-1,TRBJ1-6,NA,TGCGCCAGCAGCTTGGCGGGACTCGGCTTCTCATCACCCCTCCACTTT,CASSLAGLGFSSPLHF
NA,TRBV7-2,TRBJ2-5,NA,TGTGCCAGCAGCGAAGACAGAGTTGAGTTAGCAAGAGAGACCCAGTACTTC,CASSEDRVELARETQYF
TRBD1,TRBV6-5,TRBJ2-7,NA,TGTGCCAGCTGGCCAGGGGGCGCCTACGAGCAGTACTTC,CASWPGGAYEQYF
NA,TRBV6-5,TRBJ2-7,NA,TGTGCCAGCAGCTCATCCGGGACACCACCCTACGAGCAGTACTTC,CASSSSGTPPYEQYF
NA,TRBV6-4,TRBJ2-1,NA,TGTGCCAGCAGTGTCGACATCTCCTACAATGAGCAGTTCTTC,CASSVDISYNEQFF
NA,TRBV30,TRBJ1-2,NA,TGTGCCTGGACTCCTAACTATGGCTACACCTTC,CAWTPNYGYTF
TRBD1,TRBV6-5,TRBJ1-2,once,TGTGCCAGCAGTAAACCGACAGGGGGAGGCTACACCTTC,CASSKPTGGGYTF
NA,TRBV27,TRBJ1-6,NA,TGTGCCAGCAGTCCCACCAGGGTTAAGAGTAATTCACCCCTCCACTTT,CASSPTRVKSNSPLHF
TRBD1,TRBV15,TRBJ1-6,once,TGTGCCACCAGCACCAGGGGGTCCTATAATTCACCCCTCCACTTT,CATSTRGSYNSPLHF
NA,TRBV11-2,TRBJ1-6,NA,TGTGCCAGCAGCCCGGCGGGGGGTGGCTCCTATAATTCACCCCTCCACTTT,CASSPAGGGSYNSPLHF
TRBD2,TRBV4-2,TRBJ2-3,NA,TGTGCCAGCGTTCGGACTAGCGGGGCAGCAGATACGCAGTATTTT,CASVRTSGAADTQYF
NA,TRBV10-3,TRBJ2-1,NA,TGTGCCATCGCCTCGACAGAAAGATCCTACAATGAGCAGTTCTTC,CAIASTERSYNEQFF
TRBD1,TRBV19,TRBJ1-1,once,TGTGCCAGTAGCCCCGACAGGGAACCTTTGAACACTGAAGCTTTCTTT,CASSPDREPLNTEAFF
NA,TRBV7-9,TRBJ2-4,NA,TGTGCCAGCAGCCGTAGCGGCCGGACTGGGGACATTCAGTACTTC,CASSRSGRTGDIQYF
NA,TRBV25-1,TRBJ1-1,once,TGTGCCAGCAGTCGATCTAACTTGAACACTGAAGCTTTCTTT,CASSRSNLNTEAFF
NA,TRBV20-1,TRBJ1-6,NA,TGCAGTGCTAGTTTCGGGACAAGCAGGTATTCACCCCTCCACTTT,CSASFGTSRYSPLHF
NA,TRBV4-2,TRBJ1-2,NA,TGTGCCAGCAGCCAAGATGGCCACAACTATGGCTACACCTTC,CASSQDGHNYGYTF
TRBD2,TRBV6-4,TRBJ2-1,NA,TGTGCCAGCAGTGTAGCCAGCGGGGCTAACAATGAGCAGTTCTTC,CASSVASGANNEQFF
NA,TRBV9,TRBJ1-2,NA,TGTGCCAGCAGCCCGGGCGGGTCGAACTATGGCTACACCTTC,CASSPGGSNYGYTF